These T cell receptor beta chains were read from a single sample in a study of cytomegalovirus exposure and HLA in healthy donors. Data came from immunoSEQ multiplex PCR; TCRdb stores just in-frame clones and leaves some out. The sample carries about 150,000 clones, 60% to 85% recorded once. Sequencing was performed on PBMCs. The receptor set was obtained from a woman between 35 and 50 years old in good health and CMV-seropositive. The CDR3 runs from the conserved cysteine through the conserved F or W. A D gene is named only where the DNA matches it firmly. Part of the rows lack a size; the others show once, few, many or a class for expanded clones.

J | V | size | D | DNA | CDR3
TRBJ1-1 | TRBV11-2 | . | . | TGTGCCAGCAGCTTAGATAACAGGGTAAATGAAGCTTTCTTT | CASSLDNRVNEAFF
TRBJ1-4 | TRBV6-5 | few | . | TGTGCCAGCAGTTGGAAAGGCGGTGAAAAACTGTTTTTT | CASSWKGGEKLFF
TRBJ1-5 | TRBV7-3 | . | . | TGTGCCAGCAGCCCCCCTTACTCTCAGCCCCAGCATTTT | CASSPPYSQPQHF
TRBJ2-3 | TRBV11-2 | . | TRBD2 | TGTGCCAGCAGAACTAGCGGGGGGGACACAGATACGCAGTATTTT | CASRTSGGDTDTQYF
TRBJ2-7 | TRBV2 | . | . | TGTGCCAGCAGGGCGACTAGTCAGCAGTACTTC | CASRATSQQYF
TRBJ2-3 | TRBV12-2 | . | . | TGTGCAAGTCGCTTTTTTACTAGGAGCACAGATACGCAGTATTTT | CASRFFTRSTDTQYF
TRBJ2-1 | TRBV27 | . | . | TGTGCCAGCAGCTCGAGGGGGGGTTCCTACAATGAGCAGTTCTTC | CASSSRGGSYNEQFF
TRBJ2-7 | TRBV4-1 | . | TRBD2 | TGCGCCAGCAGCCCATCCTCGACTAGCGGCTCCTACGAGCAGTACTTC | CASSPSSTSGSYEQYF
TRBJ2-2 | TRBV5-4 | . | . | TGTGCCAGCAGCTATCAGGGGAACACCGGGGAGCTGTTTTTT | CASSYQGNTGELFF
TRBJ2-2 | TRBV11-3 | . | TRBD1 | TGTGCCAGCAGCCCACCCGGGACAGGGGGGAGTACCGGGGAGCTGTTTTTT | CASSPPGTGGSTGELFF
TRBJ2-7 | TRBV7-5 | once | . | TGTGTCAGAAGCTTACATCGCGGGGGTAGCGGGGGGAGCTCCTACGAGCAGTACTTC | CVRSLHRGGSGGSSYEQYF
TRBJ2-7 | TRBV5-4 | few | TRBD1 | TGTGCCAGCAGCTTATTGGACAGGGACTCGGGCGAGCAGTACTTC | CASSLLDRDSGEQYF
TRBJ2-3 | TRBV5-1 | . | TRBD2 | TGCGCCAGCAGCTTGGGATACGCGGGGGGTTTCACAGATACGCAGTATTTT | CASSLGYAGGFTDTQYF
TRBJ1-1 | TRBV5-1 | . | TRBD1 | TGCGCCAGCAGCCCCATGACAGGGATCGACACTGAAGCTTTCTTT | CASSPMTGIDTEAFF
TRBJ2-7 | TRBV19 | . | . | TGTGCCACTTCTTCCGGGGAGCAGTACTTC | CATSSGEQYF
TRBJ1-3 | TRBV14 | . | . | TGTGCCAGCAGCCAAGTTTCGGACATAGGAAACACCATATATTTT | CASSQVSDIGNTIYF
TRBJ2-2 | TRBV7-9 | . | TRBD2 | TGTTCCAGCAGCAGGCTGCCGGGACTAGTGGGGAAGTCCGGGGAGCTGTTTTTT | CSSSRLPGLVGKSGELFF
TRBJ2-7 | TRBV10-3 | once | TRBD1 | TGTGCCATCCGAGGGACAGGGGGGATCTACGAGCAGTACTTC | CAIRGTGGIYEQYF
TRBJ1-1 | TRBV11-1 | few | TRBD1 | TGTGCCAGCAGCTTCGGGGACAGGGCTCCTACTGAAGCTTTCTTT | CASSFGDRAPTEAFF
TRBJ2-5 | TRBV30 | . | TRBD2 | TGTGCCTGGAGTATTTTGGCGGGGGGACCCAGAACCCAGTACTTC | CAWSILAGGPRTQYF
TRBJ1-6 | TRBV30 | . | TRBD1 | TGTGCCTACAAACGTGGGACAGAAGTAAATTCACCCCTCCACTTT | CAYKRGTEVNSPLHF
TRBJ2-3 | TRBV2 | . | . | TGTGCCAGCAGTGGCCAGCGGGCGGGCACAGATACGCAGTATTTT | CASSGQRAGTDTQYF
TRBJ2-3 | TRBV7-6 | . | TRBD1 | TGTGCCAGCAGCTTACTTGGGACAGGGCCTACAGATACGCAGTATTTT | CASSLLGTGPTDTQYF
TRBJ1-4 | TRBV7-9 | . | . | TGTGCCAGCAGCTCAAAACTAGGCAAACTGTTTTTT | CASSSKLGKLFF
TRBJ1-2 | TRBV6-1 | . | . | TGTGCCAGCAGTCCCGCCGGCGGCAGAGGCTACACCTTC | CASSPAGGRGYTF
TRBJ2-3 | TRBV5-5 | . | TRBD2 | TGTGCCAGCAGCTGGCGGGTGGTCCCTAGCGGCAGCACAGATACGCAGTATTTT | CASSWRVVPSGSTDTQYF
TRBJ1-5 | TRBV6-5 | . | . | TGTGCCAGCAGGGACAGTAGGAATCAGCCCCAGCATTTT | CASRDSRNQPQHF
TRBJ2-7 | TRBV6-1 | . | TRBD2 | TGTGCCAGCAGTGAGGGGAGCGGGAAGGAGCAGTACTTC | CASSEGSGKEQYF
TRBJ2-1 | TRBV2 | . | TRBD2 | TGTGCCAGCAGCCTAGCGGGGGCGTGGGATGAGCAGTTCTTC | CASSLAGAWDEQFF
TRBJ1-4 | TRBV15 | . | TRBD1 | TGTGCCACCAGCAGAGATTTTGTTGGACAGGGTCTGGAAAAACTGTTTTTT | CATSRDFVGQGLEKLFF
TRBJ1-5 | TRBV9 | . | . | TGTGCCAGCAGCTGGGGGGATAGCAATCAGCCCCAGCATTTT | CASSWGDSNQPQHF
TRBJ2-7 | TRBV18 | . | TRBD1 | TGTGCCAGCTCACCTACAGGGGGCTACGAGCAGTACTTC | CASSPTGGYEQYF
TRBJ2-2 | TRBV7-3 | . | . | TGTGCCAGCAGCTCTCTGGGGCTCGGGGAGCTGTTTTTT | CASSSLGLGELFF
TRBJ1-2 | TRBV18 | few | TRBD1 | TGTGCCAGCTCACCCGGACAGGGCTCTGGCTACACCTTC | CASSPGQGSGYTF
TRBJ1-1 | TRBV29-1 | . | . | TGCAGCGTTGAAGATCGCGGAGGGCGGACTGAAGCTTTCTTT | CSVEDRGGRTEAFF
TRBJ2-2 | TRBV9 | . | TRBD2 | TGTGCCAGCAGCGTAGGGGGACTAGGCACAGTGTCCGGGGAGCTGTTTTTT | CASSVGGLGTVSGELFF
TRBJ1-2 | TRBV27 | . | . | TGTGCCAGCAGCGTGGGCCTTAACTATGGCTACACCTTC | CASSVGLNYGYTF
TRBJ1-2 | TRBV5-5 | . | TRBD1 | TGTGCCAGCAGCTTCGAGGACAGGGCCGACTATGGCTACACCTTC | CASSFEDRADYGYTF
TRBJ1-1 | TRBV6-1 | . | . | TGTGCCAGCAGTCGCGGGGGCGAGATGTCTGAAGCTTTCTTT | CASSRGGEMSEAFF
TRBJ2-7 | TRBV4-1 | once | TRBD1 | TGCGCCAGCAGCCAGCCACCGGGACAGGGGGCCGGATACGAGCAGTACTTC | CASSQPPGQGAGYEQYF
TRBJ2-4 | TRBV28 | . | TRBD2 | TGTGCCAGCAGCTCACTGGGCAGCGGGGGGGGACTAGCCAAAAACATTCAGTACTTC | CASSSLGSGGGLAKNIQYF
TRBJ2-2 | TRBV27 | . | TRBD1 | TGTGCCAGCAGTACAGGGGGGTTCACCGGGGAGCTGTTTTTT | CASSTGGFTGELFF
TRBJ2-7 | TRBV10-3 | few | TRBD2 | TGTGCCATCAATGAACCGGGGGGGCATTCCTACGAGCAGTACTTC | CAINEPGGHSYEQYF
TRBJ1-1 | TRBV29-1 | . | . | TGCAGCGTCCAAGGCCCTAGACCCCTAGGATTGGACACTGAAGCTTTCTTT | CSVQGPRPLGLDTEAFF
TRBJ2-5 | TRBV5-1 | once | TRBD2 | TGCGCCAGCAGTACTAGCGGGACACGAGAGACCCAGTACTTC | CASSTSGTRETQYF
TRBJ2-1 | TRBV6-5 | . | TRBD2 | TGTGCCAGCAGCGCGGGGGGGGCGTGGGATGAGCAGTTCTTC | CASSAGGAWDEQFF